The 9 T cell receptor beta chains given below trace back to one sample, sequenced in a study of blood T cells in healthy people across ages. It was with a sample-barcoded 5' primer and a J-beta primer mix that a second PCR of roughly 7 to 12 cycles was run. MiXCR, run by TCRdb on the 5' RACE reads, gives a single entry per CDR3 protein. The sample has 800,000 to 950,000 distinct CDR3 sequences; around 29% are singletons. These data are also associated with another study on T cells of mothers and their children.

The material sequenced was blood. The receptors come from a middle-aged woman in good health.

The CDR3 DNA sequence: TGTGCCAGCGAACGCACTGGGACAGCCTATGGCTACACCTTC. The encoded protein is CASERTGTAYGYTF. The rearrangement uses TRBV14 and TRBJ1-2; the match to TRBD1 covers 7 bases. Germline trimming cut 8 bases from V and 4 bases from J; bases unmatched to any gene: 10. The CDR3 extends over 14 amino acids. Germline V gene sequence: CDR1 SGHDN, CDR2 FVKESK.

In this sample, this clonotype turned up once. This may arise from a read error, as a much more abundant clone is one base away. This rearrangement joins TRBV10-3 to TRBJ2-1; D may match TRBD1 or TRBD2 (5 bases each). Trimming took 6 bases from V and 3 from J, leaving 12 bases between them. This CDR3 comprises 14 residues. CDR1 and CDR2 from the germline V gene are ENHRY and SYGVKD. This chain's CDR3 is CAIRGDVVYNEQFF. CDR3 nucleotides: TGTGCCATCAGGGGGGACGTCGTCTACAATGAGCAGTTCTTC.

This clonotype was seen a handful of times. The chain employs TRBV6-5 and TRBJ1-2; unclear D gene. The V end was cut by 0 bases, the J end by 0 bases, with 11 bases between. This CDR3 has 16 amino acids. Germline CDR1 and CDR2: MNHEY and SVGAGI. As DNA, the CDR3 is TGTGCCAGCAGTTACTCGGTGACATTGGCTAACTATGGCTACACCTTC. Protein: CASSYSVTLANYGYTF.

This clonotype was seen repeatedly, ten times or more. The chain has TRBV29-1 and TRBJ1-2; 7 nucleotides align to TRBD1. The J segment lost 3 bases and the V segment lost 3 bases, leaving 4 bases of the junction unmatched. This CDR3 contains 13 residues. Per germline, CDR1 SQVTM and CDR2 ANQGSEA. Written as DNA, the CDR3 is TGCAGCGTTGAGGACAGGCCCGACTATGGCTACACCTTC. This translates into CSVEDRPDYGYTF.

V gene TRBV6-6 combines with J gene TRBJ1-5; 7 bases are a match to TRBD1. Germline V gene lookup returns CDR1 MNHNY and CDR2 SVGAGI (reference sequence). This CDR3 has 15 amino acids. The V gene end was trimmed by 7 bases and the J gene end by 7 bases; junction bases not matched to a gene: 13. The CDR3 nucleotides read TGTGCCAGCACCCAGACAGGGAAAAGGGCCCAGCCCCAGCATTTT. This codes for CASTQTGKRAQPQHF.

The chain joins TRBV9 to TRBJ2-3, with D tentatively TRBD1 or TRBD2 (7 bases each). This CDR3 contains 15 residues. CDR1 is SGDLS, CDR2 YYNGEE, per germline. The V and J ends lost 4 bases and 5 bases respectively, with 17 bases between them. The CDR3 coding sequence is TGTGCCAGCAGCCCAGGGGGGGGGGAAGGAGATACGCAGTATTTT. This codes for CASSPGGGEGDTQYF.

This clonotype was observed a few times. The chain links TRBV5-6 to TRBJ2-5; 9 bases line up with TRBD1. Germline V CDR1 and CDR2: SGHDT, YYEEEE. V gave up 0 bases and J gave up 3 bases; unmatched junction bases: 9. The CDR3 has 17 amino acids. The CDR3 spells CASSLGRGQGEEETQYF. CDR3 nucleotide sequence: TGTGCCAGCAGCTTGGGGAGGGGACAGGGAGAGGAAGAGACCCAGTACTTC.

This clonotype was seen a handful of times. The rearrangement joins TRBV7-2 to TRBJ2-1; D is perhaps TRBD1 (5 bases). In germline, CDR1 is SGHTA, CDR2 FQGNSA. CDR3 length: 12 residues. V lost 2 bases to trimming and J lost 12 bases, with 11 bases between them. The DNA for the CDR3 is TGTGCCAGCAGCTTAAGTGGGGCGGCGCAGTTCTTC. Translation gives CASSLSGAAQFF.

This clonotype was seen a handful of times. The J gene is TRBJ1-1, the V gene TRBV7-9, with 7 bases fitting TRBD1. The V segment lost 5 bases and the J segment 5 bases; nucleotides outside the gene matches: 8. Germline V gene lookup returns CDR1 SEHNR and CDR2 FQNEAQ (reference sequence). The CDR3 sequence is 14 residues long. As DNA, the CDR3 is TGTGCCAGCAGCAGACAGGGTGAGTGGACTGAAGCTTTCTTT. Translating it yields CASSRQGEWTEAFF.